This record looks at one TCR beta chain sequence and its context. What it recognizes is unknown. The data derive from a study of T cells after posttransplantation cyclophosphamide. On the day of bone marrow donation, the related graft donor provided peripheral blood. Clones were read by immunoSEQ multiplex PCR, and TCRdb kept only the in-frame ones, dropping some. The sample holds 8,900 or so clones, 95% to 99% seen once. V shed 1 base and J shed 3 bases, with 7 bases lying between them. Germline loops: CDR1 MNHNS, CDR2 SASEGT. This CDR3 contains 13 residues. Whole-study results and caveats: Donor CD8+ memory clones often dominated recipient blood repertoires at later times. Recipient CMV seropositivity and CMV reactivation strongly tracked TRB clonality.

The origin of this receptor is a man aged 50 to 59 in good health, CMV-negative, and a related stem cell transplant donor. The chain employs TRBV6-1 and TRBJ2-7, with TRBD1 as a possible D gene (6 bases). The material sequenced was naive CD8+ T cells sorted from PBMCs. CDR3 amino acids: CASSEDRVYEQYF. The DNA of the CDR3 is TGTGCCAGCAGTGAAGACAGGGTCTACGAGCAGTACTTC.